The T cell receptor beta chain described here comes from a study of blood T cell repertoires in COVID-19. Germline CDR1 and CDR2: SGHRS and YFSETQ. Trimming took 4 bases from V and 1 from J, leaving 12 bases between them. There are 14 residues in the CDR3. Under the authors' procedure: Reference gene primer amplification in the assay estimated nucleated cell counts. The assay was immunoSEQ multiplex PCR, and TCRdb's table has in-frame clones only and misses some. V and J calls plus clone size are reproduced from that table; the DNA served to infer D and trimming. Among some 300,000 clones listed, more than 75% were seen once.

This chain uses TRBV5-1 with TRBJ2-7; the D gene is possibly TRBD2 (5 bases). Sequenced material: PBMCs or T cells enriched from blood (not recorded which). The receptor comes from a man aged 25-40 years who had recovered from COVID-19. CDR3 in amino acids: CASSPIASSYEQYF. The CDR3 DNA sequence: TGCGCCAGCAGCCCTATAGCGAGTTCCTACGAGCAGTACTTC.